The T cell receptor (beta chain) described here comes from a study of shared clonotypes between healthy human individuals. Study-level background: For every donor, three CD4 naive, three CD4 memory, two CD8 naive and one CD8 memory plates were used. Study-level points and caveats: The sampled material consisted only of blood, and tissue repertoires are likely to differ. Measured sharing among donors was expected to vary with sequencing depth.

V dropped 5 bases and J dropped 5 bases, with 18 bases sitting between them. Germline-derived CDR1 and CDR2 are ENHRY and SYGVKD. The CDR3 runs to 16 residues. Using immunoSEQ multiplex PCR, the repertoire was profiled, and TCRdb retains in-frame clones only, with some absent. The sample has 2.5 million or so clones, 85% to 95% seen once. A word on this clone: Its antigen is unknown.

Negatively enriched CD4+ T cells were divided by CD45RA into naive and memory. The origin of this receptor is a young man in good health. Source material: naive CD4+ T cells sorted from blood. Described subset: CD45RA+ positively selected. The chain is built from TRBV10-3 and TRBJ1-4, with D tentatively TRBD1 (6 bases). For the CDR3, the DNA is TGTGCCATCAGTAACGGACCCGGGGGCTTGAATGAAAAACTGTTTTTT. This encodes CAISNGPGGLNEKLFF.